These 24 T cell receptor beta chains were sequenced from one sample in a study of metastatic and nonmetastatic thyroid tumors. TCRdb re-called the PCR reads via MiXCR. This table holds some 93,000 clones, about 12% found once. Patients underwent thyroid surgery, and none had received any treatment before it. Sequences were obtained from blood. These receptors came from a female donor with papillary thyroid cancer or a benign thyroid nodule (not recorded which). Some clones in this sample may be carry-over from other donors' samples.

Many counts were recorded for this clone. V gene TRBV28 combines with J gene TRBJ2-7, with 9 bases that match TRBD2. V was pared by 2 bases and J by 4 bases, with 9 bases of the junction left unmatched. Per the germline V gene, CDR1 is MDHEN and CDR2 is SYDVKM. There are 16 residues in the CDR3. The CDR3 is CASSLILAGSFYEQYF. CDR3 coding DNA: TGTGCCAGCAGTTTAATCCTAGCGGGATCCTTTTACGAGCAGTACTTC.

The chain has TRBV2 and TRBJ2-2; 8 bases match TRBD1. CDR1 and CDR2 (germline): SNHLY, FYNNEI. The CDR3 sequence is 15 residues long. The J segment lost 0 bases and the V segment lost 6 bases, leaving 3 bases of the junction unmatched. The CDR3 region is CASRQGDTNTGELFF. The CDR3 coding sequence is TGTGCCAGCAGACAGGGGGATACGAACACCGGGGAGCTGTTTTTT.

Ten or more counts support this clone. This chain links TRBV9 with TRBJ1-2, with TRBD1 as a possible D gene (6 bases). V shed 3 bases and J shed 1 base, with 7 bases lying between them. Per germline, CDR1 SGDLS and CDR2 YYNGEE. This CDR3 comprises 13 residues. The chain's CDR3 is CASSAQGNYGYTF. The CDR3 DNA sequence: TGTGCCAGCAGCGCACAGGGTAACTATGGCTACACCTTC.

Many counts were recorded for this clone. J is TRBJ2-1 and V is TRBV18; 13 nucleotides align to TRBD2. This CDR3 is 18 amino acids long. Per germline, CDR1 KGHSH and CDR2 LQKENI. With 3 bases clipped from V and 4 bases from J, the junction kept 9 bases outside the gene matches. Here the CDR3 DNA reads TGTGCCAGCTCACCGATAGGACTAGCGGGAGTAGCTTACAATGAGCAGTTCTTC. Its protein is CASSPIGLAGVAYNEQFF.

The chain couples TRBV12-3 or TRBV12-4 to TRBJ2-1; D might be TRBD2 (5 bases). The CDR3 length is 12 residues. Trimming took off 7 bases at V and 8 bases at J, with 12 bases between the two ends. The CDR3 is CASTATGDEQFF. Written as DNA, the CDR3 is TGTGCCAGCACCGCCACCGGGGATGAGCAGTTCTTC.

The sample holds a few counts of this clone. A much larger clone lies a single base off, so this may be a read error. V is TRBV12-3 or TRBV12-4 and J is TRBJ1-2; a weak D match, TRBD1 (5 bases). Trimming cost V 5 bases and J 12 bases, with 16 bases left between them. The CDR3 covers 12 residues. DNA for the CDR3: TGTGCCAGCAGTAAAGAGGGGCACGGCCACACCTTC. It yields the protein CASSKEGHGHTF.

This clone has a count of ten or more. This chain links TRBV7-9 with TRBJ2-1; 7 bases match TRBD1. V was clipped by 5 bases and J by 8 bases; unmatched bases: 12. This CDR3 has 15 amino acids. Germline lookup yields CDR1 SEHNR and CDR2 FQNEAQ (reference sequence). DNA of the CDR3: TGTGCCAGCAGCCTACTGGGCAACAGGGGCGATGAGCAGTTCTTC. Translation gives CASSLLGNRGDEQFF.

This clone has at least ten counts. The CDR3 nucleotides are TGTGCCAGCAGCTTACGTGCCGGGACTGAGAATGAGCAGTTCTTC. This translates into CASSLRAGTENEQFF. The chain couples TRBV7-8 to TRBJ2-1; TRBD2 is a possible D gene (6 bases). This CDR3 comprises 15 residues. In germline, CDR1 is SGHVS, CDR2 FQNEAQ. Trimming removed 2 bases from V and 7 bases from J, with 15 bases in between.

This clone occurred many times. The chain recombines TRBV11-2 with TRBJ2-7, with TRBD1 matching 10 bases. The germline V gene has CDR1 SGHAT and CDR2 FQNNGV. V was pared by 5 bases and J by 9 bases, with 7 bases of the junction left unmatched. This CDR3 contains 13 residues. CDR3 DNA sequence: TGTGCCAGCAGCCCCCTGGGGACAGGGGTGCAGTACTTC. Translated, it gives CASSPLGTGVQYF.

This clone came up many times. This sequence joins TRBV4-1 and TRBJ2-2; tentative D call: TRBD1 (5 bases). The CDR3 runs 13 residues. Germline V CDR1 and CDR2: MGHRA, YSYEKL. Trimming took 0 bases from V and 6 from J, leaving 5 bases between them. DNA for the CDR3: TGCGCCAGCAGCCAAGAACAGGCCGGGGAGCTGTTTTTT. Amino acid sequence: CASSQEQAGELFF.

This clone showed up just a few times. The gene calls are TRBV27 and TRBJ2-3, with 7 bases that match TRBD1. From germline, CDR1 is MNHEY and CDR2 SMNVEV (reference sequence). CDR3 size: 17 residues. Unmatched junction bases numbered 16, after V lost 4 bases and J lost 6 bases. In DNA, the CDR3 is TGTGCCAGCAGTTCGATCGGGACAGTAACGGGTTCGGATACGCAGTATTTT. Translated: CASSSIGTVTGSDTQYF.

This clone was recorded many times. The chain has TRBV7-9 and TRBJ2-2, with D hard to call. Trimming cost V 2 bases and J 4 bases, with 5 bases left between them. The CDR3 has 13 amino acids. Germline CDR1 reads SEHNR; CDR2 reads FQNEAQ (reference sequence). CDR3 DNA sequence: TGTGCCAGCAGCTTAAGGGCCACCGGGGAGCTGTTTTTT. Protein: CASSLRATGELFF.

For this clone: This could be a read error, since a much larger clone is one nucleotide away. The chain has TRBV6-1 and TRBJ2-1; TRBD2 aligns across 12 bases. After removal of 5 bases from V and 9 bases from J, the junction contained 8 bases not matched to a gene. The germline CDR1 and CDR2 sequences are MNHNS and SASEGT. The CDR3 is 15 residues long. DNA of the CDR3: TGTGCCAGCAGTACCCTAGCGGGAGGGCTTAGTGAGCAGTTCTTC. The encoded protein is CASSTLAGGLSEQFF.

This clone appeared many times. The chain has TRBV2 and TRBJ2-5; D not resolved. CDR1 and CDR2 (germline): SNHLY, FYNNEI. Trimming pared 9 bases from V and 0 bases from J, leaving 8 bases between. The CDR3 totals 12 residues. The CDR3 sequence is CARPLYQETQYF. DNA of the CDR3: TGTGCCAGACCTCTGTACCAAGAGACCCAGTACTTC.

This clone was detected many times. The V gene is TRBV10-3, the J gene TRBJ1-5; 7 bases map to TRBD1. CDR3 size: 16 residues. The V and J ends lost 10 bases and 1 base, in that order; junction bases with no gene match: 13. Germline values: CDR1 ENHRY, CDR2 SYGVKD. In DNA form, the CDR3 reads TGTGCCACCAAACCAGCTCCGGGACAGAGCAATCAGCCCCAGCATTTT. Protein product: CATKPAPGQSNQPQHF.

The J gene is TRBJ2-7, the V gene TRBV20-1, with D tentatively TRBD2 (6 bases). This CDR3 spans 11 amino acids. From germline, CDR1 is DFQATT and CDR2 SNEGSKA (reference sequence). With 7 bases removed from V and 6 bases from J, the gap between germline ends came to 13 bases. This chain's CDR3 is CSGRGSVEQYF. The CDR3, as DNA: TGCAGTGGGAGGGGATCGGTCGAGCAGTACTTC.

Concerning this clone: One junction end does not reproduce the germline sequence, and a read error may be involved. The chain joins TRBV19 to TRBJ2-3, with unresolved D. The length of the CDR3 is 12 residues. CDR1 and CDR2 from the germline V gene are LNHDA and SQIVND (reference sequence). CDR3 sequence: CASSTKTDTQFF. CDR3 in DNA: TGTGCCAGTAGCACTAAAACAGATACGCAGTTTTTT.

This clone was detected a few times. A much larger clone sits a single nucleotide away, making a read error possible. This chain uses TRBV24-1 with TRBJ2-2, with 8 nucleotides matching TRBD1. There are 16 residues in the CDR3. Germline values: CDR1 KGHDR, CDR2 SFDVKD. V shed 3 bases and J 4 bases; nucleotides not matched to a gene: 6. CDR3 nucleotide sequence: TGTGCCACCAGTGATATCGGACAGGGCCTCACCGGGGAGCTGTTTTTT. As protein: CATSDIGQGLTGELFF.

The sample holds a few counts of this clone. The chain employs TRBV6-5 and TRBJ2-1; D is undetermined. CDR1 and CDR2 from the germline V gene are MNHEY and SVGAGI. The CDR3 sequence is 13 residues long. The ends were cut back, 3 bases at V and 4 bases at J, with 7 bases in the middle. CDR3: CASSYPGYNEQFF. CDR3 DNA: TGTGCCAGCAGTTATCCCGGGTACAATGAGCAGTTCTTC.

The sample holds many counts of this clone. A much bigger clone sits one base away, suggesting this may be a read error. Other nucleotide sequences in the sample specify the same CDR3. This CDR3 is CASRRAPRGGLTSNEQFF. Here the CDR3 DNA reads TGTGCCAGCAGGCGGGCTCCCCGCGGGGGGTTGACCTCCAATGAGCAGTTCTTC. The chain combines TRBV6-2 or TRBV6-3 with TRBJ2-1; 8 bases align to TRBD2. Germline V gene lookup returns CDR1 MNHEY and CDR2 SVGEGT. This CDR3 contains 18 residues. V lost 6 bases, J lost 6 bases, and 19 bases stayed unmatched.

This clone was counted only a few times. A junction end diverges from the germline sequence, so it may reflect a read error. The CDR3 bases are TGTGCCAGCTCACCAGGGGGTTGTGAAGCTTCCTTT. Protein product: CASSPGGCEASF. The rearrangement uses TRBV18 and TRBJ1-1; D possibly corresponds to TRBD1 (5 bases). The CDR3 runs to 12 residues. Per the germline V gene, CDR1 is KGHSH and CDR2 is LQKENI. The entire variable domain, with the rest obtained from reference TRBV18 and TRBJ1-1, is as follows: NAGVMQNPRHLVRRRGQEARLRCSPMKGHSHVYWYRQLPEEGLKFMVYLQKENIIDESGMPKERFSAEFPKEGPSILRIQQVVRGDSAAYFCASSPGGCEASFGQGTRLTVV.

This clone occurred many times. The CDR3 sequence: CASRNPTSSYNEQFF. The CDR3 region has the DNA TGTGCCAGCAGAAACCCGACTAGCTCCTACAATGAGCAGTTCTTC. The chain employs TRBV2 and TRBJ2-1; possible D gene TRBD2, 6 bases. The V and J ends lost 6 bases and 0 bases respectively, with 12 bases between them. The CDR3 consists of 15 residues. Germline V CDR1 and CDR2: SNHLY, FYNNEI.

The chain couples TRBV12-3 or TRBV12-4 to TRBJ2-3; TRBD2 matches 7 bases. This CDR3 comprises 16 residues. V lost 3 bases to trimming and J lost 4 bases; unmatched junction nucleotides: 10. CDR3 amino acids: CASSFSRTRFPDTQYF. The CDR3, as DNA: TGTGCCAGCAGTTTTTCCCGGACTAGGTTTCCAGATACGCAGTATTTT.

The sample holds many counts of this clone. This chain links TRBV4-1 with TRBJ1-6; maybe TRBD1 (6 bases). V lost 4 bases and J lost 4, with 11 bases in between. There are 15 residues in the CDR3. Germline V gene data show CDR1 as MGHRA and CDR2 as YSYEKL. CDR3 protein: CASSLRTGYNSPLHF. The CDR3 nucleotides read TGCGCCAGCAGCCTTCGTACAGGGTATAATTCACCCCTCCACTTT.